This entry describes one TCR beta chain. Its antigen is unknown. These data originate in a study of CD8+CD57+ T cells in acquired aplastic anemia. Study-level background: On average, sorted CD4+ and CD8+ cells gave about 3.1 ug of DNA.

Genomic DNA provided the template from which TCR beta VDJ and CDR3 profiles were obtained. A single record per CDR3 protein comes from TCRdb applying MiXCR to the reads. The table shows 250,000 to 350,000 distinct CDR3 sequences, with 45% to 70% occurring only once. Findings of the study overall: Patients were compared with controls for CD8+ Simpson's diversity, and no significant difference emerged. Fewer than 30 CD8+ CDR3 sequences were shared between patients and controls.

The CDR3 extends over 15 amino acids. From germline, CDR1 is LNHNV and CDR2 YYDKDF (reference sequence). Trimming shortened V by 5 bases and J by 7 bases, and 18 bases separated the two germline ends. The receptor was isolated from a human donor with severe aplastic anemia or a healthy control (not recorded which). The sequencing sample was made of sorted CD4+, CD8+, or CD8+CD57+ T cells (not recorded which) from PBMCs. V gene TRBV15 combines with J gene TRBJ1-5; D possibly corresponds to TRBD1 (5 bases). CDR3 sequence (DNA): TGTGCCACCAGCCTGTGGGGGAGGGAGGGACAGCCCCAGCATTTT. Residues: CATSLWGREGQPQHF. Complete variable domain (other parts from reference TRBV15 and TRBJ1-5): DAMVIQNPRYQVTQFGKPVTLSCSQTLNHNVMYWYQQKSSQAPKLLFHYYDKDFNNEADTPDNFQSRRPNTSFCFLDIRSPGLGDTAMYLCATSLWGREGQPQHFGDGTRLSIL.